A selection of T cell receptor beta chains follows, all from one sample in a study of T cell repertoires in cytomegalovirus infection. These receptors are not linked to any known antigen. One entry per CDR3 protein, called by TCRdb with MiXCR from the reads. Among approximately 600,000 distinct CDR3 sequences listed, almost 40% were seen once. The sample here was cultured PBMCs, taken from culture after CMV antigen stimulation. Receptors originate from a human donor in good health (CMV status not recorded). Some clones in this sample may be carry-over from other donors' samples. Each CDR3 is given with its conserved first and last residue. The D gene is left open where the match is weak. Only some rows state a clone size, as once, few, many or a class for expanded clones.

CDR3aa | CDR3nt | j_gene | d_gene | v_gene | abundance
CASSQGASGDTQYF | TGTGCCAGCAGCCAAGGAGCTAGCGGAGATACGCAGTATTTT | TRBJ2-3 | TRBD2 | TRBV7-2 | few
CASSQEEPGGTEAFF | TGCGCCAGCAGCCAAGAAGAGCCAGGGGGCACTGAAGCTTTCTTT | TRBJ1-1 | TRBD1 | TRBV4-1 | -
CASSLEPAETQYF | TGTGCCAGCAGCTTAGAGCCAGCCGAGACCCAGTACTTC | TRBJ2-5 | - | TRBV7-2 | -
CASSPRTPGDTGELFF | TGTGCCAGCAGCCCCCGGACGCCGGGGGACACCGGGGAGCTGTTTTTT | TRBJ2-2 | - | TRBV11-2 | -
CSVAGDRSNSPLHF | TGCAGCGTTGCGGGGGACCGCTCTAATTCACCCCTCCACTTT | TRBJ1-6 | - | TRBV29-1 | -
CSAQESPWRNEQYF | TGCAGTGCCCAGGAGAGCCCCTGGAGAAACGAGCAGTACTTC | TRBJ2-7 | - | TRBV20-1 | -
CASSLQGSDHQAFF | TGTGCCAGCAGCCTACAGGGATCGGATCATCAAGCTTTCTTT | TRBJ1-1 | - | TRBV27 | few
CASSLGPAGSGNEQFF | TGCGCCAGCAGCTTGGGGCCAGCGGGATCCGGCAATGAGCAGTTCTTC | TRBJ2-1 | TRBD2 | TRBV5-1 | -
CASSWTSGVRYEQYF | TGTGCCAGCAGCTGGACTAGCGGGGTTCGCTACGAGCAGTACTTC | TRBJ2-7 | TRBD2 | TRBV7-2 | -
CASSPWGSAYEQYF | TGTGCCAGTTCCCCCTGGGGGAGTGCCTACGAGCAGTACTTC | TRBJ2-7 | - | TRBV19 | once
CASSSRTGVGKLFF | TGTGCCAGCAGCTCACGGACAGGGGTGGGAAAACTGTTTTTT | TRBJ1-4 | TRBD1 | TRBV7-9 | many
CASSLGGQVPHEQYF | TGTGCCAGCAGCTTAGGAGGGCAGGTCCCCCACGAGCAGTACTTC | TRBJ2-7 | - | TRBV11-2 | -
CASSLTVGRSETQYF | TGTGCCAGCAGTTTGACAGTTGGAAGGAGCGAGACCCAGTACTTC | TRBJ2-5 | - | TRBV6-1 | -
CASSYVYSYEQYF | TGTGCCAGCAGTTATGTCTACTCCTACGAGCAGTACTTC | TRBJ2-7 | - | TRBV6-2/TRBV6-3 | -
CASNPTGRTDTQYF | TGTGCCAGCAATCCGACAGGGCGCACAGATACGCAGTATTTT | TRBJ2-3 | TRBD1 | TRBV12-3/TRBV12-4 | once
CASSWGQGTNEKLFF | TGTGCCAGCAGCTGGGGACAGGGAACTAATGAAAAACTGTTTTTT | TRBJ1-4 | TRBD1 | TRBV7-8 | many
CASSCQGRGF | TGTGCCAGCAGTTGTCAGGGGAGGGGGTTT | TRBJ1-1 | - | TRBV27 | few
CASSLGGRGGVRGWGNEQFF | TGTGCCAGCAGCTTGGGGGGCCGGGGGGGGGTTCGGGGGTGGGGGAATGAGCAGTTCTTC | TRBJ2-1 | TRBD2 | TRBV11-2 | -